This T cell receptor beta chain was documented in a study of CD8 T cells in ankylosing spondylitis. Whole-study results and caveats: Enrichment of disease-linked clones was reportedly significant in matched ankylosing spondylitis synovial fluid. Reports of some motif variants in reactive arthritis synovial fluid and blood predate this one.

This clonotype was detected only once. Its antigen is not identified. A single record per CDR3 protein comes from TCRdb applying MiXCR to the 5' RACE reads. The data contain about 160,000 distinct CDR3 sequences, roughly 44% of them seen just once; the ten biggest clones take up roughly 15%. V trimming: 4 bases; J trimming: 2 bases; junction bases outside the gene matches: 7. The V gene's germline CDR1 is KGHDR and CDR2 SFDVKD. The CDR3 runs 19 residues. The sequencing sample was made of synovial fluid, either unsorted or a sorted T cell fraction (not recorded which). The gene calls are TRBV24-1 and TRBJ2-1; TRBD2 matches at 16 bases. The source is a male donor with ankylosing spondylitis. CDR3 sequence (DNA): TGTGCCACCAGTGACACCGGGACTAGCGGGAGGGGACCCTACAATGAGCAGTTCTTC. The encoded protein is CATSDTGTSGRGPYNEQFF.